This T cell receptor beta chain stems from a study of blood T cell repertoires in COVID-19. Whole-study context: Collection of acute and convalescent COVID-19 samples took place in the United States, Italy and Spain. T cells, B-cell-depleted T cells, or PBMCs provided the cDNA or gDNA that served as material.

In the source study's methods: Reference gene primer amplification yielded estimated nucleated cell counts. Data came from immunoSEQ multiplex PCR; TCRdb stores just in-frame clones and leaves some out. V, J and clone size were drawn from that table, and D and trimming were deduced from the DNA. The table includes 180,000 or so clones, 70% to 90% detected once. With V trimmed by 0 bases and J by 5 bases, 10 bases remained unmatched. Germline V gene lookup returns CDR1 SGDLS and CDR2 YYNGEE. The CDR3 runs to 16 residues. The specimen sequenced was peripheral blood. The receptor comes from a man aged 60 to 69 with acute or convalescent COVID-19. V gene TRBV9 combines with J gene TRBJ2-5; 7 bases are shared with TRBD2. CDR3 region: CASSVEAPAGPETQYF. The CDR3 bases are TGTGCCAGCAGCGTAGAGGCCCCAGCGGGACCGGAGACCCAGTACTTC.